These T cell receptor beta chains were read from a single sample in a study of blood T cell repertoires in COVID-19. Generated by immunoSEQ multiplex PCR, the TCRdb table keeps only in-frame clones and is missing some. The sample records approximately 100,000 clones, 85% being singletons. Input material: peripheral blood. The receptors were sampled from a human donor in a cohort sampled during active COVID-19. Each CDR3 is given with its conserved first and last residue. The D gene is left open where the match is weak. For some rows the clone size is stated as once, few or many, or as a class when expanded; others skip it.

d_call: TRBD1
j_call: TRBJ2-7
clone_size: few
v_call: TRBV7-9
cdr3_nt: TGTGCCAGCACCCTGGGACAGGGGTTCGACGAGCAGTACTTC
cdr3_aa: CASTLGQGFDEQYF

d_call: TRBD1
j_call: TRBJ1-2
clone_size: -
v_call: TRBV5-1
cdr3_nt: TGCGCCAGCAGCGAGGGTCTGGGACAGGGCTCTAACTATGGCTACACCTTC
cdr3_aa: CASSEGLGQGSNYGYTF

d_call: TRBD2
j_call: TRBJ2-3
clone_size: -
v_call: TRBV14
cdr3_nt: TGTGCCAGCAGCCCCCCAGGGAGCGGGAGGGCCTCAGATACGCAGTATTTT
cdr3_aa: CASSPPGSGRASDTQYF

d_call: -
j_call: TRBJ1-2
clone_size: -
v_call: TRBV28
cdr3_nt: TGTGCCAGCAGTTTATCCTCGGGGAGCGGCTACACCTTC
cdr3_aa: CASSLSSGSGYTF

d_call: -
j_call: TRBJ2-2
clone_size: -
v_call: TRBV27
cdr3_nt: TGTGCCAGCAGTTTAGGCAGGGGCACCGGGGAGCTGTTTTTT
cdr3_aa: CASSLGRGTGELFF

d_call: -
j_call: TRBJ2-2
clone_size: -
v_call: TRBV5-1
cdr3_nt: TGCGCCAGCAGTGGGACTCTGAACACCGGGGAGCTGTTTTTT
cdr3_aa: CASSGTLNTGELFF

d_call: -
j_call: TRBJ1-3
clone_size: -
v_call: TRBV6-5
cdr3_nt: TGTGCCAGCAGTCGACTGGTCTCTGGAAACACCATATATTTT
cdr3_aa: CASSRLVSGNTIYF

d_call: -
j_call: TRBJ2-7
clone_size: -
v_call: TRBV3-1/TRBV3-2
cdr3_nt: TGTGCCAGCAGCCAAGCCCCGGCGGACAATGGGGTCGAGCAGTACTTC
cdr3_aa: CASSQAPADNGVEQYF

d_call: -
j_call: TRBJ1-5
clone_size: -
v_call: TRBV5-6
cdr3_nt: TGTGCCAGCAGCGTATCCCCAGTTAGCAATCAGCCCCAGCATTTT
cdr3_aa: CASSVSPVSNQPQHF

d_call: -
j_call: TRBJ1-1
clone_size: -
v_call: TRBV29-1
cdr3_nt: TGCAGCGCCCCAGGACAGACAAACACTGAAGCTTTCTTT
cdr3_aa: CSAPGQTNTEAFF

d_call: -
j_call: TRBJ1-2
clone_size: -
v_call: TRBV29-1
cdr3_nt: TGCAGCGTTGGCGGCCAGGGGCTTTCTAACTATGGCTACACCTTC
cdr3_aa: CSVGGQGLSNYGYTF

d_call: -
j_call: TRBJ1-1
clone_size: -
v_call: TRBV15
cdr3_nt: TGTGCCACCAGCCGCCAGGGTTTCACTGAAGCTTTCTTT
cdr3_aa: CATSRQGFTEAFF

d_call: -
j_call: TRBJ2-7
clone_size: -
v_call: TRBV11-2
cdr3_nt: TGTGCCAGCAGCTTCACAGGCCCCCTCGGCGAGCAGTACTTC
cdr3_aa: CASSFTGPLGEQYF

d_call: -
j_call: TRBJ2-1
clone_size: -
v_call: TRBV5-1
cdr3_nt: TGCGCCAGCAGCTTGGAGTCCGGACAAGCCACCAATGAGCAGTTCTTC
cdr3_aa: CASSLESGQATNEQFF

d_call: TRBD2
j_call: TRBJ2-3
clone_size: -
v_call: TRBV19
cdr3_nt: TGTGCCAGTAGTGCTCAACGCGGACTAGCGGGGGGTTGGAGCACAGATACGCAGTATTTT
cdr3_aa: CASSAQRGLAGGWSTDTQYF

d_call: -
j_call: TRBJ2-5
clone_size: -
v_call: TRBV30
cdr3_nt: TGTGCCTGGGGAGGGGGAGATGGGGAGACCCAGTACTTC
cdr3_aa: CAWGGGDGETQYF

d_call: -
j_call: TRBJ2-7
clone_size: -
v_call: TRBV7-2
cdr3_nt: TGTGCCAGCAGCTTAGTCCCCCAGGGGGGCGCCTACGAGCAGTACTTC
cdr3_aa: CASSLVPQGGAYEQYF

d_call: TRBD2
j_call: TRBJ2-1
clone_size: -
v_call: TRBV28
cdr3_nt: TGTGCCAGCAGTTTATCCTCCCTAGCGGGGGGGCCGAGCTCCTACAATGAGCAGTTCTTC
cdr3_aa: CASSLSSLAGGPSSYNEQFF

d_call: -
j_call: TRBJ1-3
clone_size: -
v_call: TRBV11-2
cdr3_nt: TGTGCCAGCAGCTTAGACAGGGCCACCTCTGGAAACACCATATATTTT
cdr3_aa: CASSLDRATSGNTIYF

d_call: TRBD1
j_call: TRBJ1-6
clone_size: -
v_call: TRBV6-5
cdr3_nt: TGTGCCAGCAGGCTTCAGGGGGCCTTTAATTCACCCCTCCACTTT
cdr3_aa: CASRLQGAFNSPLHF

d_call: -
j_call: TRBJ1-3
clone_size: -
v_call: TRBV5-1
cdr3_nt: TGCGCCAGCAGCCCCGCGCGAGCGGAGGGAAATGGAAACACCATATATTTT
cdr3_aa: CASSPARAEGNGNTIYF

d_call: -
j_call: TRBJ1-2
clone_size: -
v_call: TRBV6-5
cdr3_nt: TGTGCCAGCAGGTTGGGGCCTGGGAACTATGGCTACACCTTC
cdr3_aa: CASRLGPGNYGYTF

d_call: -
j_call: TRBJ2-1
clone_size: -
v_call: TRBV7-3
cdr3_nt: TGTGCCAGCAGCCCTTCTGGACGGGAGTACAATGAGCAGTTCTTC
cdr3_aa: CASSPSGREYNEQFF

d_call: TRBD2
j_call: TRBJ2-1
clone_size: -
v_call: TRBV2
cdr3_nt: TGTGCCAGCAGTGGACTAGCGGGTTACAATGAGCAGTTCTTC
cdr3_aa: CASSGLAGYNEQFF

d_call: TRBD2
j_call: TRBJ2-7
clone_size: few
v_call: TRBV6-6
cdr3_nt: TGTGCCGAGGGACTAGGGGGAGCCGAGCAGTACTTC
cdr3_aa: CAEGLGGAEQYF

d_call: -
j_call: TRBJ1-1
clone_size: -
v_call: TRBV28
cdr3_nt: TGTGCCAGCAGTCCGCAGGACACTGAAGCTTTCTTT
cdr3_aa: CASSPQDTEAFF

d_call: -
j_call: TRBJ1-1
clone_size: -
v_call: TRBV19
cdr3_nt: TGTGCCAGTAGTGGCCAGATCACTGAAGCTTTCTTT
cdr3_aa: CASSGQITEAFF

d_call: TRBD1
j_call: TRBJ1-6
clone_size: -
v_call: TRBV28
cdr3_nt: TGTGCCAGCAGTTTAGGGGACAGGGAGCATTCACCCCTCCACTTT
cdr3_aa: CASSLGDREHSPLHF

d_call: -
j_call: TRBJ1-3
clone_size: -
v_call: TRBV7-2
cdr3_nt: TGTGCCAGCAGCCCACAGGGTAGCTCTGGAAACACCATATATTTT
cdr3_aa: CASSPQGSSGNTIYF

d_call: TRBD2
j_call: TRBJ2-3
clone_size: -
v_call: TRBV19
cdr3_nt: TGTGCCAGTAGCCCGACTAGCGGGGGAGATACGCAGTATTTT
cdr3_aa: CASSPTSGGDTQYF

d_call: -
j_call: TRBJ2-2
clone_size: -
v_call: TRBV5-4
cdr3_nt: TGTGCCAGCAGCTTCGCGTCGGCCGGGGAGCTGTTTTTT
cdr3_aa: CASSFASAGELFF

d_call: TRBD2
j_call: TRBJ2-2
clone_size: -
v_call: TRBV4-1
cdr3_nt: TGCGCCAGCAGCCAATTTTTGCGGGGGGGTACCGGGGAGCTGTTTTTT
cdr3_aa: CASSQFLRGGTGELFF

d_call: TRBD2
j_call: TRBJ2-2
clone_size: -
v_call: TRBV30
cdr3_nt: TGTGCCTGGAGTGTGGCTAGCGGGAACACCGGGGAGCTGTTTTTT
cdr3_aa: CAWSVASGNTGELFF

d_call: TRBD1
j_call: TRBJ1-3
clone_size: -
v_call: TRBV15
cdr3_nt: TGTGCCACCAGCAGAGGGGGACAGCTAGGAGGAAACACCATATATTTT
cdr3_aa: CATSRGGQLGGNTIYF

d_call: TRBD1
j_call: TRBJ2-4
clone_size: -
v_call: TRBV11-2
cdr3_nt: TGTGCCAGCAGCCCCGGGACAGGGGTTGTTGATTACTTC
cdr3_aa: CASSPGTGVVDYF

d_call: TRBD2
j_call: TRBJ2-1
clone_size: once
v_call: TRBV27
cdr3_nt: TGTGCCAGCAGTTTTGGGGCTAGCGGGATGAATGGTATCCGGTTCTTC
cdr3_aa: CASSFGASGMNGIRFF

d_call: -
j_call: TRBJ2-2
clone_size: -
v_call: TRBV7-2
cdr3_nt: TGTGCCAGCAGCTTAGATATCGGGGAGCTGTTTTTT
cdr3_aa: CASSLDIGELFF

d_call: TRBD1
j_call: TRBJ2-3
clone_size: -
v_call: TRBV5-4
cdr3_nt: TGTGCCAGCAGCTTCGACAGGGGCACAGATACGCAGTATTTT
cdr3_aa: CASSFDRGTDTQYF